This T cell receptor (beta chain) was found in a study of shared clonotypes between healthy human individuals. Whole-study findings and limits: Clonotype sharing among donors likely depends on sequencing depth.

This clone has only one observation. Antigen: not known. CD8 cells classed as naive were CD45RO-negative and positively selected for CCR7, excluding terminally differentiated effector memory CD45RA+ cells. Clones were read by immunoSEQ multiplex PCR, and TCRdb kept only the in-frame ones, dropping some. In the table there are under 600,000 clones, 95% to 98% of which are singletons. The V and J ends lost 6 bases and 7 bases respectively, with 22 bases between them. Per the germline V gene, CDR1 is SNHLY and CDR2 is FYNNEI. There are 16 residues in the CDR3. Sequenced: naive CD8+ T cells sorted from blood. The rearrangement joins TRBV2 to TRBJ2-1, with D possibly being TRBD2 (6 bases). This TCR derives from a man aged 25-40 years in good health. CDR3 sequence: CASRRPRDFLRNEQFF. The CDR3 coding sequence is TGTGCCAGCAGACGACCCCGGGACTTCCTAAGGAATGAGCAGTTCTTC.